The following is a TCR beta chain sequence with its context. Its matching antigen is unknown. This specimen comes from a study of T-cell memory formation after mild COVID-19. Whole-study results and caveats: There were some responding clones in pre-infection memory, which suggested that cross-reactive memory had joined. Day 15 to 85 contracting clones showed balanced CD4/CD8; later expanders leaned CD4+.

TCRdb reprocessed the 5' RACE reads via MiXCR and lists one record per CDR3 protein. There are roughly 120,000 distinct CDR3 sequences in the sample; 20% to 25% occur only once, and about two fifths lies in the top ten. CDR1 MNHEY and CDR2 SVGEGT come from the germline V gene. Germline trimming cut 6 bases from V and 3 bases from J; bases unmatched to any gene: 11. This CDR3 is 17 amino acids long. The clonotype was recovered from a man aged 18 to 29 who had mild COVID-19 (a few samples of this study predate the infection). Cell type and time point are not known. The sample was PBMCs or a T cell subset sorted from them (not recorded which). The chain is built from TRBV6-2 or TRBV6-3 and TRBJ2-3, with 11 bases matching TRBD2. The CDR3 DNA sequence: TGTGCCAGCAGCGCGGAACTAGCGGGGGCAGATACAGATACGCAGTATTTT. This translates into CASSAELAGADTDTQYF.